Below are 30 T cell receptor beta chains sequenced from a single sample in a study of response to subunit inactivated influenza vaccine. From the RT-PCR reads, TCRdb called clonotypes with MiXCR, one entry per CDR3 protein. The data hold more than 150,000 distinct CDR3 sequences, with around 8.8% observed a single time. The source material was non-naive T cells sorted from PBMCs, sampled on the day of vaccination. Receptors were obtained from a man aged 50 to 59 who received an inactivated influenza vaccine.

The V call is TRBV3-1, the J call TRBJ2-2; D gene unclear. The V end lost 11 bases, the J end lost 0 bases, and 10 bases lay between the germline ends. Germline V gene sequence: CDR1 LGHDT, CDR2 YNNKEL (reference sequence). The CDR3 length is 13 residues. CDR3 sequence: CAVDNSNTGELFF. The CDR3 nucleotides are TGTGCCGTCGACAACTCGAACACCGGGGAGCTGTTTTTT. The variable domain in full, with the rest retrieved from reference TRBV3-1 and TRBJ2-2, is DTAVSQTPKYLVTQMGNDKSIKCEQNLGHDTMYWYKQDSKKFLKIMFSYNNKELIINETVPNRFSPKSPDKAHLNLHINSLELGDSAVYFCAVDNSNTGELFFGEGSRLTVL.

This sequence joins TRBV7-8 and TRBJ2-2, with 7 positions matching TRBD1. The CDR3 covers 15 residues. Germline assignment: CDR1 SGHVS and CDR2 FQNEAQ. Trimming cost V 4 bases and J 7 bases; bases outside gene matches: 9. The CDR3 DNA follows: TGTGCCAGCAGCTACAGGGGAAAATTAGGCGGGGAGCTGTTTTTT. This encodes CASSYRGKLGGELFF.

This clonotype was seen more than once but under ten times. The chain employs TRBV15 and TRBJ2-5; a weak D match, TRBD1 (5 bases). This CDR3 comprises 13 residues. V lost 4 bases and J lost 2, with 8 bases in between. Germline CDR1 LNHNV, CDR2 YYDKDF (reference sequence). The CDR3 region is CATSMGQQETQYF. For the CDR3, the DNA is TGTGCCACCAGCATGGGGCAACAAGAGACCCAGTACTTC.

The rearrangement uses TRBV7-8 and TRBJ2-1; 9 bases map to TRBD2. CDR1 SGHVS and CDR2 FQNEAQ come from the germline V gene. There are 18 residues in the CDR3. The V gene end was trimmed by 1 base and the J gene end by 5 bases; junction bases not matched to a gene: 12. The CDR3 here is CASSLESSWLAGNNEQFF. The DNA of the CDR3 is TGTGCCAGCAGCTTAGAATCCTCGTGGCTAGCGGGGAACAATGAGCAGTTCTTC.

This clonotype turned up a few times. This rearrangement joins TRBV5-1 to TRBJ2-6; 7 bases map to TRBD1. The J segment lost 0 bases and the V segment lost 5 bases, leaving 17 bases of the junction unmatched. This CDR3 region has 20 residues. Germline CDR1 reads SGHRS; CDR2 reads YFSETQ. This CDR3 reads CASRRITGQLNRSGANVLTF. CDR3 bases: TGCGCCAGCAGACGTATCACGGGACAGCTAAACCGCTCTGGGGCCAACGTCCTGACTTTC.

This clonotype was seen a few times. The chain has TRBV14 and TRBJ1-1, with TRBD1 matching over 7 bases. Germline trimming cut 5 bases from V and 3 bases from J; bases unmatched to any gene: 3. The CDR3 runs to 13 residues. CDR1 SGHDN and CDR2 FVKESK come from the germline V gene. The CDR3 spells CASSWDRDTEAFF. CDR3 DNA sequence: TGTGCCAGCAGCTGGGACAGAGACACTGAAGCTTTCTTT.

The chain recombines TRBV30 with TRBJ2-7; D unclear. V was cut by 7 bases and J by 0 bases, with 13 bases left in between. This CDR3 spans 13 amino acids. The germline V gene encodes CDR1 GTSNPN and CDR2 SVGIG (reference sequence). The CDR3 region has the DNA TGTGCCTCGTCTACCTTGAGCTCCTACGAGCAGTACTTC. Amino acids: CASSTLSSYEQYF.

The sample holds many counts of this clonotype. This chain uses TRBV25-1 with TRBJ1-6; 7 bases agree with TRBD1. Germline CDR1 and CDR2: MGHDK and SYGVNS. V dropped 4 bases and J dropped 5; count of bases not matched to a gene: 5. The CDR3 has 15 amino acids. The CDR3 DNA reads TGTGCCAGCAGTGGGTGGGACAGAAATAATTCACCCCTCCACTTT. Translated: CASSGWDRNNSPLHF.

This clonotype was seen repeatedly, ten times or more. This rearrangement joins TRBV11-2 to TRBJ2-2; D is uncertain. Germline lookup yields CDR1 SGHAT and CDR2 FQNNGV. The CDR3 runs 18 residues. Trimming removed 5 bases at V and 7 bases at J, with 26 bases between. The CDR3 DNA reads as TGTGCCAGCAGCCCATCTGGACGACGGACCCTGTCGATCGGGGAGCTGTTTTTT. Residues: CASSPSGRRTLSIGELFF.

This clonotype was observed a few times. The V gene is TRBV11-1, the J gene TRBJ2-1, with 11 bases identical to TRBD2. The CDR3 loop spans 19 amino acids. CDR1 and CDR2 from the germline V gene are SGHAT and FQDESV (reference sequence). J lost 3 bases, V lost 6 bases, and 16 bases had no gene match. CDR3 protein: CASRFFSSGRRRDYNEQFF. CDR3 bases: TGTGCCAGCAGATTCTTCTCTAGCGGGAGGAGGAGGGACTACAATGAGCAGTTCTTC. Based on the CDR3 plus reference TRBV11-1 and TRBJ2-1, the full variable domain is EAEVAQSPRYKITEKSQAVAFWCDPISGHATLYWYRQILGQGPELLVQFQDESVVDDSQLPKDRFSAERLKGVDSTLKIQPAELGDSAMYLCASRFFSSGRRRDYNEQFFGPGTRLTVL.

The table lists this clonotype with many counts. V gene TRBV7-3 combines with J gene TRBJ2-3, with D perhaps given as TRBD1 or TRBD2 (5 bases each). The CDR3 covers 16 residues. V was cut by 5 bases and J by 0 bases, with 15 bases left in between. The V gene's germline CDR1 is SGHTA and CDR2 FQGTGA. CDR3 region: CASSPGTGVSTDTQYF. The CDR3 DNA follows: TGTGCCAGCAGCCCAGGGACGGGCGTTAGCACAGATACGCAGTATTTT.

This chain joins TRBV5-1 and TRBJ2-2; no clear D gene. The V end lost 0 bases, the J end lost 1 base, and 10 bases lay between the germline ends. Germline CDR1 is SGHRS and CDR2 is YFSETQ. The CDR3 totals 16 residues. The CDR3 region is CASSLAGTRNTGELFF. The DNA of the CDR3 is TGCGCCAGCAGCTTGGCAGGAACCCGGAACACCGGGGAGCTGTTTTTT.

This CDR3 is CASSKDRGQDPYEQYF. The CDR3 region has the DNA TGTGCCAGCAGCAAAGACCGGGGACAGGACCCCTACGAGCAGTACTTC. This sequence joins TRBV21-1 and TRBJ2-7; the table's D gene call, TRBD1, was not cross checked with the DNA. TRBV21-1 is a documented pseudogene. The CDR3 contains 16 residues.

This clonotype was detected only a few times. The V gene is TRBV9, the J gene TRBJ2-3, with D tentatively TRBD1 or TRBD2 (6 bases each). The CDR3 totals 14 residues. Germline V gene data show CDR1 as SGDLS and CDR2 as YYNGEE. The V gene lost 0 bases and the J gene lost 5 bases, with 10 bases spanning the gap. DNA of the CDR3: TGTGCCAGCAGCGTAGTGGGGGGCCGAGATACGCAGTATTTT. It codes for CASSVVGGRDTQYF. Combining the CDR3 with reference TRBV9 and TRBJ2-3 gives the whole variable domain DSGVTQTPKHLITATGQRVTLRCSPRSGDLSVYWYQQSLDQGLQFLIQYYNGEERAKGNILERFSAQQFPDLHSELNLSSLELGDSALYFCASSVVGGRDTQYFGPGTRLTVL.

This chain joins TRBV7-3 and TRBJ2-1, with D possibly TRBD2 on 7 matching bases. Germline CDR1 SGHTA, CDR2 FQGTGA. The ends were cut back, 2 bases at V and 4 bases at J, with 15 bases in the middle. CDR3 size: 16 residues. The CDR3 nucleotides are TGTGCCAGCAGCTTACTTGCGGGGGCCGCTTACAATGAGCAGTTCTTC. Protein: CASSLLAGAAYNEQFF. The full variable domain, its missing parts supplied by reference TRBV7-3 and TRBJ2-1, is GAGVSQTPSNKVTEKGKYVELRCDPISGHTALYWYRQSLGQGPEFLIYFQGTGAADDSGLPNDRFFAVRPEGSVSTLKIQRTERGDSAVYLCASSLLAGAAYNEQFFGPGTRLTVL.

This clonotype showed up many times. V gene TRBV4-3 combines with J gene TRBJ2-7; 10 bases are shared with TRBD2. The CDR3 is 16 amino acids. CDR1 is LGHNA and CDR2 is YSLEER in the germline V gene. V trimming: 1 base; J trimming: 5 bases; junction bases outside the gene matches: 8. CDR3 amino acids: CASSQAAGGPYDEQYF. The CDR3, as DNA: TGCGCCAGCAGCCAAGCAGCGGGAGGGCCTTACGACGAGCAGTACTTC.

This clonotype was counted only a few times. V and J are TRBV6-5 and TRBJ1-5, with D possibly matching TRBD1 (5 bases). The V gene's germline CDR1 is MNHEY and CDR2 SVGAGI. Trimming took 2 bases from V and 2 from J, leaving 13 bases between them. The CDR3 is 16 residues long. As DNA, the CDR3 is TGTGCCAGCAGTTACGTTAGGGGCATAGGCAATCAGCCCCAGCATTTT. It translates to CASSYVRGIGNQPQHF.

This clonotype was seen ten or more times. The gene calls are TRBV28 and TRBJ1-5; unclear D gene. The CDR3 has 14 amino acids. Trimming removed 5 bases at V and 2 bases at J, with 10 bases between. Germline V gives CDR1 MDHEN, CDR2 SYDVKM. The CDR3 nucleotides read TGTGCCAGCAGTCCACCCTCCCGCAATCAGCCCCAGCATTTT. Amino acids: CASSPPSRNQPQHF.

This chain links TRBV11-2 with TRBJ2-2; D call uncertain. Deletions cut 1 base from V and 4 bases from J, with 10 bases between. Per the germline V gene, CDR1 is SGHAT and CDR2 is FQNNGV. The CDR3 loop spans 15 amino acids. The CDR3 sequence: CASSLGLRGTGELFF. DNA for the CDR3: TGTGCCAGCAGCTTAGGGTTACGAGGCACCGGGGAGCTGTTTTTT.

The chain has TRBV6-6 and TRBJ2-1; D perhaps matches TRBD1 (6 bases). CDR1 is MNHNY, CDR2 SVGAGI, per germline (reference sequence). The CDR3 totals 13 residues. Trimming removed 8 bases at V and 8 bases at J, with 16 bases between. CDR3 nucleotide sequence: TGTGCCAGCCAAAGGACAGTATCACATGAGCAGTTCTTC. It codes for CASQRTVSHEQFF.

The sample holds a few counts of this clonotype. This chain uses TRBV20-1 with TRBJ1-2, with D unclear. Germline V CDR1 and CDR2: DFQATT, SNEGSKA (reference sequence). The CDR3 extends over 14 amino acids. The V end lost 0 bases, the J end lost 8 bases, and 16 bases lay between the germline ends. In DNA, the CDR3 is TGCAGTGCTAGAGATAGGAGGTTTCTGAGGGGCTACACCTTC. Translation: CSARDRRFLRGYTF.

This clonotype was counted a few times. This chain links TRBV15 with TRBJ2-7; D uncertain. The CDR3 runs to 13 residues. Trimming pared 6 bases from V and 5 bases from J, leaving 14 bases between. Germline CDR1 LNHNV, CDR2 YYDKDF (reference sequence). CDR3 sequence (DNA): TGTGCCACCAGTCGCGGACGGGCTGACGAGCAGTACTTC. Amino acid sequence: CATSRGRADEQYF.

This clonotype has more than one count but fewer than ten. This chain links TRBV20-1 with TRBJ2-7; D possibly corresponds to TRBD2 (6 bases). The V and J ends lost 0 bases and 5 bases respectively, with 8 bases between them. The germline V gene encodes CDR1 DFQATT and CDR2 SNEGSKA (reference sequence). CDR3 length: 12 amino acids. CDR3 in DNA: TGCAGTGCTAGAGATGGGGAGGACGAGCAGTACTTC. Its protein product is CSARDGEDEQYF.

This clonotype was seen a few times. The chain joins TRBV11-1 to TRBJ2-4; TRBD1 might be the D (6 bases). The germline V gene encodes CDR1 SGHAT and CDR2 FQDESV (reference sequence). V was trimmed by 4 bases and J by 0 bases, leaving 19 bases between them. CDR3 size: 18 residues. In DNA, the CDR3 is TGTGCCAGCAGCTCGGATGGGTTGGGGGCCCAAGCCAAAAACATTCAGTACTTC. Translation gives CASSSDGLGAQAKNIQYF.

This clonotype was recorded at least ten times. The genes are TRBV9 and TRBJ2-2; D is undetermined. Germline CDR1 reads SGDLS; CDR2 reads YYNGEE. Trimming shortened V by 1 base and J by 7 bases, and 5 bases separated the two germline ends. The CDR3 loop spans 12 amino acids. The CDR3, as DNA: TGTGCCAGCAGCGTATTTTTCGGGGAGCTGTTTTTT. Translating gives CASSVFFGELFF.

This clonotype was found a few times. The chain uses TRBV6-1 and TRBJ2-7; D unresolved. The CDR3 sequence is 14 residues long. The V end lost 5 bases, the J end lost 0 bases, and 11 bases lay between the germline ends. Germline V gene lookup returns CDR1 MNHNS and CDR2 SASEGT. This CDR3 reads CASSQRRASYEQYF. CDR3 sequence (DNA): TGTGCCAGCAGTCAACGACGAGCCTCCTACGAGCAGTACTTC.

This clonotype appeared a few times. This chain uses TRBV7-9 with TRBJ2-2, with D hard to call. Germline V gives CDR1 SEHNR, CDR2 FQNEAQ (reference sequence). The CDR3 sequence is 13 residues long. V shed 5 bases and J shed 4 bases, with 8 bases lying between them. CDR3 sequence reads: CASSPPRTGELFF. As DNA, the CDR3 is TGTGCCAGCAGCCCCCCCCGCACCGGGGAGCTGTTTTTT.

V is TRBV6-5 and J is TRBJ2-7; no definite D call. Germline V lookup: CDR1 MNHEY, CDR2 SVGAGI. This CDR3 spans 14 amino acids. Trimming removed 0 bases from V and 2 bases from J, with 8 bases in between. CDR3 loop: CASSYSLTPYEQYF. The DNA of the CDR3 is TGTGCCAGCAGTTACTCGTTGACGCCCTACGAGCAGTACTTC.

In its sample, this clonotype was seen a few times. CDR3 sequence reads: CASSFTGLEAFF. In DNA, the CDR3 is TGTGCCAGCAGCTTTACAGGGCTTGAAGCTTTCTTT. This chain links TRBV5-6 with TRBJ1-1; perhaps TRBD1 as D (6 bases). CDR3 length: 12 amino acids. The germline V and J ends were trimmed by 2 bases and 7 bases, with 9 bases remaining between them. The germline V gene has CDR1 SGHDT and CDR2 YYEEEE.

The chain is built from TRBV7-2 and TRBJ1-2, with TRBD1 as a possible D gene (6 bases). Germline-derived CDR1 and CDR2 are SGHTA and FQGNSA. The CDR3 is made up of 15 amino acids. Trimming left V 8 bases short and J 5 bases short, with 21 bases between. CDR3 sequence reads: CASSMGGTSPYGYTF. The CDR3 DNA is TGTGCCAGCTCAATGGGGGGCACATCCCCTTATGGCTACACCTTC.